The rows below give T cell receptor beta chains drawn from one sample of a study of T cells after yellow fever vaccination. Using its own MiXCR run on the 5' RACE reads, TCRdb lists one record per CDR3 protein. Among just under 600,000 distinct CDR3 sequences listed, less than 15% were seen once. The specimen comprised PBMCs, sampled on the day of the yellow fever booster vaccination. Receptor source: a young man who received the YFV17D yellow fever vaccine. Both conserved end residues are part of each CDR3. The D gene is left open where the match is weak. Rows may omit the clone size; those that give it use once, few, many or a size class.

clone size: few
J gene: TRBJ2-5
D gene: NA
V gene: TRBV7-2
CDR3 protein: CASTTGIVETQYF
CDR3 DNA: TGTGCCAGCACCACCGGTATAGTGGAGACCCAGTACTTC

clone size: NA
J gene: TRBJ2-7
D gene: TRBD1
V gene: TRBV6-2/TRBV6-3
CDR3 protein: CASSYSRTTGGFYEQYF
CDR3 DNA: TGTGCCAGCAGTTACTCGAGAACGACAGGGGGCTTCTACGAGCAGTACTTC

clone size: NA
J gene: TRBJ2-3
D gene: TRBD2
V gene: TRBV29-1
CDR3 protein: CSVVLGEGYTDTQYF
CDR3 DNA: TGCAGCGTTGTTTTGGGGGAGGGATACACAGATACGCAGTATTTT

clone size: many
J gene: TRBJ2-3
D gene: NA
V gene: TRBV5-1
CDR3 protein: CASSFPSNTDTQYF
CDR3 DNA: TGCGCCAGCAGCTTTCCGTCAAACACAGATACGCAGTATTTT

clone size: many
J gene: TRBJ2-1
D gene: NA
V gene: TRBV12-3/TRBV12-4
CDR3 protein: CASRDGTLDEQFF
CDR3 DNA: TGTGCCAGCAGGGACGGGACCCTGGATGAGCAGTTCTTC

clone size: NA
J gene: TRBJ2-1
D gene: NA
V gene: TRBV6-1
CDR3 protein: CASSLSSYEQFF
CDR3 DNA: TGTGCCAGCAGCCTTAGTAGCTATGAGCAGTTCTTC

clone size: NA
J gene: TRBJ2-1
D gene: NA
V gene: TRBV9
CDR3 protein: CASSLRRAGNEQFF
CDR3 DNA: TGTGCCAGCAGTCTTCGGCGGGCGGGCAATGAGCAGTTCTTC

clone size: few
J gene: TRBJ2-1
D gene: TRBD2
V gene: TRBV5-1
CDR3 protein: CASSLGLAGVQNNEQFF
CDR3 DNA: TGCGCCAGCAGCTTGGGACTAGCGGGAGTACAGAACAATGAGCAGTTCTTC

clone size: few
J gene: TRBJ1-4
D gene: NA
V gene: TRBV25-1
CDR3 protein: CASSDLGHSREKLFF
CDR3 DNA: TGTGCCAGCAGTGATTTAGGACACTCCCGTGAAAAACTGTTTTTT

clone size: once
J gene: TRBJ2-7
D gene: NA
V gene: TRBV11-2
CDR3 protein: CASSPVRQGGYEQYF
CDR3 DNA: TGTGCCAGCAGCCCCGTCAGGCAGGGGGGCTACGAGCAGTACTTC

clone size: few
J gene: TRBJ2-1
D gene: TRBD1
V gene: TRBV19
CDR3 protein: CASSMRTGGSYNEQFF
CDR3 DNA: TGTGCCAGTAGTATGAGAACAGGGGGCTCCTACAATGAGCAGTTCTTC

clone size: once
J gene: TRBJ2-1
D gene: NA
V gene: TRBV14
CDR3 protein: CASSQASEGHYYNEQFF
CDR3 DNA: TGTGCCAGCAGCCAAGCCAGCGAGGGACACTATTACAATGAGCAGTTCTTC

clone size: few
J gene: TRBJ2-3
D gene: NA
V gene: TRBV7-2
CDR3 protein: CASSLVPGGTDTQYF
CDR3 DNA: TGTGCCAGCAGCTTAGTGCCCGGGGGCACAGATACGCAGTATTTT

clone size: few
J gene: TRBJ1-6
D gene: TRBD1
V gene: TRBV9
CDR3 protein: CASSTTSTGDSSYNSPLHF
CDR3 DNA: TGTGCCAGCAGCACCACCTCGACAGGGGATAGCTCCTATAATTCACCCCTCCACTTT

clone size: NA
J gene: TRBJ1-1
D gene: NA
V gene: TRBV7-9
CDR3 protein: CASSLGRSRGSTEAFF
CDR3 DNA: TGTGCCAGCAGCTTAGGTCGGAGCAGAGGGAGCACTGAAGCTTTCTTT

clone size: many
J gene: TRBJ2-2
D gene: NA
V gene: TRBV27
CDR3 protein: CASSRQGNTGELFF
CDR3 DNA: TGTGCCAGCAGTCGGCAGGGTAACACCGGGGAGCTGTTTTTT

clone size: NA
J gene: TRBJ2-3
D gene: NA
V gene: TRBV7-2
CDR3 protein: CASSWQFTNTDTQYF
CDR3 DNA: TGTGCCAGCAGCTGGCAGTTCACCAACACAGATACGCAGTATTTT

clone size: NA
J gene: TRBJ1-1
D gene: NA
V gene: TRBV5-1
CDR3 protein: CAIATRAGNTEAFF
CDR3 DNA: TGCGCCATCGCTACCAGGGCGGGGAACACTGAAGCTTTCTTT

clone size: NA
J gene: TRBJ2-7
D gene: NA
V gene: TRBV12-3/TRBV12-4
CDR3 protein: CASSPQGVYEQYF
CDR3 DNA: TGTGCCAGCAGTCCGCAAGGGGTGTACGAGCAGTACTTC

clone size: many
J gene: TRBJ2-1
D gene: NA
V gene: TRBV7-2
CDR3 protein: CASSRNYNEQFF
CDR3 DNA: TGTGCCAGCAGCCGAAACTACAATGAGCAGTTCTTC

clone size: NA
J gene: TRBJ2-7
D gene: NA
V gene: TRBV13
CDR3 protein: CASSFKGSSYEQYF
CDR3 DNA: TGTGCCAGCAGCTTTAAGGGGAGCTCCTACGAGCAGTACTTC

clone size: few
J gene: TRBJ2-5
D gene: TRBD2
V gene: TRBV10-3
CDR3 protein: CAISESVAGGRETQYF
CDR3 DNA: TGTGCCATCAGTGAATCCGTGGCTGGCGGGAGAGAGACCCAGTACTTC

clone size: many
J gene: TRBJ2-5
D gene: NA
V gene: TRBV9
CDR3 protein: CASSVGTTQETQYF
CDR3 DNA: TGTGCCAGCAGCGTCGGGACAACCCAAGAGACCCAGTACTTC

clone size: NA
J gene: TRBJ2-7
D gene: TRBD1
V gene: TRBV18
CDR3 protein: CASSREGQGYEQYF
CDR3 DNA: TGTGCCAGCTCACGGGAAGGACAGGGCTACGAGCAGTACTTC

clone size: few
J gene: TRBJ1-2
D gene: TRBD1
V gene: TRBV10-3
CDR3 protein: CAISRDSLNYGYTF
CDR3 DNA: TGTGCCATCAGTCGGGACAGTCTTAACTATGGCTACACCTTC

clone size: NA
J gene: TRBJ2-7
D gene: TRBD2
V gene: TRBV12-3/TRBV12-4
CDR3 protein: CASSFLASGTCHLGKEQYF
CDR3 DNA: TGTGCCAGCAGTTTCCTTGCTAGCGGGACCTGCCATCTAGGTAAAGAGCAGTACTTC

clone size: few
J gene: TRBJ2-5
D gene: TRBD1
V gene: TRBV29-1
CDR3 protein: CSVERDRRETQYF
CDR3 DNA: TGCAGCGTTGAAAGGGACAGACGAGAGACCCAGTACTTC

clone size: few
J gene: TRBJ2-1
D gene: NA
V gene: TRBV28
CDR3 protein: CASSFEWRSSYNEQFF
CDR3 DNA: TGTGCCAGCAGTTTCGAGTGGCGGAGCTCCTACAATGAGCAGTTCTTC

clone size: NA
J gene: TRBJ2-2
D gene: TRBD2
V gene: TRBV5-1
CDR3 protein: CASSLAPGGLVGELFF
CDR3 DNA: TGCGCCAGCAGCTTGGCCCCGGGGGGGCTAGTCGGGGAGCTGTTTTTT